This TCR beta chain originates from a study of Tregs in tolerant kidney transplant recipients. Mixed chimerism was transient after nonmyeloablative marrow transplants from related graft donors. In terms of frequency, this clone is medium-sized (0.01 to 0.1%). The read gets to within 3 residues of the CDR3 end, and the germline J gene fills in the rest. Other DNA sequences from this sample encode an identical CDR3 as well. Produced via immunoSEQ multiplex PCR; TCRdb's table is partial and in-frame only. The table lists about 6,300 clones. The germline gives CDR1 DFQATT, CDR2 SNEGSKA (reference sequence). V trimming: 0 bases; J trimming: 4 bases; junction bases outside the gene matches: 9. The CDR3 is 15 amino acids.

The V gene is TRBV20-1, the J gene TRBJ2-7, with TRBD2 matching over 7 bases. The sample consisted of CD4+ T cells from blood (PBMCs), taken 6 months after the transplant. The receptor was isolated from a human patient who received a combined kidney and bone marrow transplant. The T cells may come from the graft donor. Here the CDR3 reads CSARDPGGSLYEQYF. The covered CDR3 bases are TGCAGTGCTAGAGATCCGGGCGGGAGTTTATACGAG.